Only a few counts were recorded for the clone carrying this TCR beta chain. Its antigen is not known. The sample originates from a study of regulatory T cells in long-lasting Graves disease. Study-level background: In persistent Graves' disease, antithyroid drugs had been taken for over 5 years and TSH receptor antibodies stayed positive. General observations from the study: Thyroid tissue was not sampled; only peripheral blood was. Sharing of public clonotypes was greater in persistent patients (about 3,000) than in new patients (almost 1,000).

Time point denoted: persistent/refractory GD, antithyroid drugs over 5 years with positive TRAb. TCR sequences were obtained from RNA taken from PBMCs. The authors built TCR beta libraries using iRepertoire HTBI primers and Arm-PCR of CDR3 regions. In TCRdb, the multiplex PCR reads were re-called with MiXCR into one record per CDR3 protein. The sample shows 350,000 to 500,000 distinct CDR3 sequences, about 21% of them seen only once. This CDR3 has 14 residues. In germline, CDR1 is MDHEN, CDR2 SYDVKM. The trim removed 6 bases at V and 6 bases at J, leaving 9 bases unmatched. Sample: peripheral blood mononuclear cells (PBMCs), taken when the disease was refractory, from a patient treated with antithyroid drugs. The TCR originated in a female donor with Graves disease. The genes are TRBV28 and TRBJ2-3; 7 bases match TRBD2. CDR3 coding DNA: TGTGCCAGCAGGACGGGACGGCGGGGGGATACGCAGTATTTT. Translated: CASRTGRRGDTQYF.